This paragraph covers one T cell receptor (beta chain) sequence. Germline V gene data show CDR1 as MNHEY and CDR2 as SVGEGT. V lost 8 bases, J lost 8 bases, and 27 bases lay in between. The CDR3 totals 17 residues. MiXCR, applied by TCRdb to the RT-PCR reads, yields one record per CDR3 protein. Here the sample spans about 700,000 distinct CDR3 sequences, 12% to 15% being singletons. The chain has TRBV6-2 or TRBV6-3 and TRBJ1-4, with a weak D call TRBD1 (5 bases). The source of this sequence is a female donor in good health, serving as a healthy control. The sample comprised memory CD4+ T cells from blood. The CDR3 region has the DNA TGTGCCAGCCCTTACGGTCAGTGGAGGGGTTTGTACGAAAAACTGTTTTTT. As protein: CASPYGQWRGLYEKLFF.